These T cell receptor beta chains were read from a single sample in a study of regulatory T cells in long-lasting Graves disease. MiXCR, run by TCRdb on the multiplex PCR reads, gives a single entry per CDR3 protein. The sample has under 300,000 distinct CDR3 sequences, 20% to 25% seen once; the top ten hold roughly 13%. The starting material was peripheral blood mononuclear cells (PBMCs), obtained at new diagnosis, from a patient treated with antithyroid drugs. The receptors come from a female donor with Graves disease. CDR3s include the opening cysteine and the closing phenylalanine or tryptophan. D genes are given only for firm matches. A clone size is listed for some rows: how often the clone was seen (once, few, many), or a class if it is expanded.

d_call	v_call	j_call	clone_size	cdr3_aa	cdr3_nt
-	TRBV5-8	TRBJ2-7	many	CASSQTGAGYEQYF	TGTGCCAGCAGCCAGACAGGTGCTGGCTACGAGCAGTACTTC
TRBD1	TRBV20-1	TRBJ2-7	-	CSASQGQGVEQYF	TGCAGTGCTAGCCAGGGACAGGGTGTCGAGCAGTACTTC
-	TRBV25-1	TRBJ2-3	-	CASSETRGTDTQYF	TGTGCCAGCAGTGAAACAAGGGGCACAGATACGCAGTATTTT
-	TRBV18	TRBJ1-1	-	CASSHRDPPATEAFF	TGTGCCAGCTCACACCGGGACCCGCCAGCCACTGAAGCTTTCTTT
TRBD2	TRBV11-2	TRBJ2-1	-	CASSFTPSGGAGNEQFF	TGTGCCAGCAGCTTCACCCCCAGCGGGGGGGCCGGTAATGAGCAGTTCTTC
-	TRBV7-2	TRBJ2-7	-	CASSLVVEYEQYF	TGTGCCAGCAGCTTAGTGGTGGAGTACGAGCAGTACTTC
-	TRBV7-2	TRBJ2-3	many	CASSPRSDTQYF	TGTGCCAGCAGCCCCCGGTCAGATACGCAGTATTTT
-	TRBV3-1	TRBJ2-2	many	CASSQDQGGVTGELFF	TGTGCCAGCAGCCAAGATCAGGGGGGGGTCACCGGGGAGCTGTTTTTT
TRBD1	TRBV6-2/TRBV6-3	TRBJ2-3	many	CASSLTTGTTQYF	TGTGCCAGCAGCCTTACGACAGGGACTACGCAGTATTTT
-	TRBV7-9	TRBJ2-2	many	CASSLELARVTGELFF	TGTGCCAGCAGCTTAGAACTAGCTCGTGTCACCGGGGAGCTGTTTTTT
TRBD2	TRBV4-3	TRBJ2-1	many	CASSQDPSSGRTRFF	TGCGCCAGCAGCCAAGATCCATCTAGCGGGAGGACGCGGTTCTTC
-	TRBV4-1	TRBJ2-1	few	CASSQGILRNEQFF	TGCGCCAGCAGCCAAGGCATCCTTCGTAATGAGCAGTTCTTC
TRBD2	TRBV3-1	TRBJ2-1	few	CASQLAGGGQQFF	TGTGCCAGCCAGCTAGCGGGAGGGGGCCAGCAGTTCTTC
TRBD1	TRBV20-1	TRBJ1-5	-	CSAGSQGVYSNQPQHF	TGCAGTGCTGGATCCCAGGGGGTCTATAGCAATCAGCCCCAGCATTTT
-	TRBV18	TRBJ2-3	many	CASSPRAADTQYF	TGTGCCAGCTCACCAAGGGCTGCAGATACGCAGTATTTT
-	TRBV2	TRBJ2-7	once	CASSGGIYEQYF	TGTGCCAGCAGTGGAGGCATCTACGAGCAGTACTTC
-	TRBV10-3	TRBJ2-3	many	CAISDMEADTQYF	TGTGCCATCAGTGACATGGAAGCAGATACGCAGTATTTT
TRBD1	TRBV20-1	TRBJ2-2	many	CSAHDPGQANTGELFF	TGCAGTGCCCACGACCCGGGACAGGCGAACACCGGGGAGCTGTTTTTT
TRBD1	TRBV6-1	TRBJ2-1	many	CASSTRQGRGNEQFF	TGTGCCAGCAGTACTCGACAGGGAAGGGGGAATGAGCAGTTCTTC
TRBD1	TRBV4-2	TRBJ1-4	many	CASSHPGQGAIGEKLFF	TGTGCCAGCAGCCATCCGGGACAGGGGGCGATTGGTGAAAAACTGTTTTTT
-	TRBV19	TRBJ2-2	few	CASGSGPNTGELFF	TGTGCCAGTGGAAGCGGACCTAACACCGGGGAGCTGTTTTTT
TRBD1	TRBV19	TRBJ2-7	many	CASSWTGGSTYEQYF	TGTGCCAGTAGTTGGACAGGGGGTAGTACCTACGAGCAGTACTTC
TRBD2	TRBV4-1	TRBJ2-1	many	CASSQVAGPRGHEQFF	TGCGCCAGCAGCCAAGTAGCGGGCCCAAGGGGACATGAGCAGTTCTTC
-	TRBV5-1	TRBJ2-5	few	CASSFTGETQYF	TGCGCCAGCAGCTTTACCGGAGAGACCCAGTACTTC
-	TRBV2	TRBJ1-1	-	CASSESRGGSATEAFF	TGTGCCAGCAGTGAGAGCCGGGGAGGGTCCGCCACTGAAGCTTTCTTT
TRBD2	TRBV20-1	TRBJ2-1	many	CSARDRYLAGIPNEQFF	TGCAGTGCTAGAGATCGATACCTAGCGGGCATACCCAATGAGCAGTTCTTC
TRBD1	TRBV29-1	TRBJ2-5	many	CSVAGGHQETQYF	TGCAGCGTTGCAGGGGGCCACCAAGAGACCCAGTACTTC
-	TRBV12-3/TRBV12-4	TRBJ2-7	many	CASRRGPFYEQYF	TGTGCCAGCAGAAGAGGGCCGTTTTACGAGCAGTACTTC
-	TRBV5-1	TRBJ2-3	medium-sized	CASRRDTADTQYF	TGCGCCAGCCGCCGAGACACCGCAGATACGCAGTATTTT
TRBD1	TRBV19	TRBJ2-2	-	CASSRTGGYTGELFF	TGTGCCAGTAGTCGAACAGGGGGGTACACCGGGGAGCTGTTTTTT
TRBD2	TRBV7-9	TRBJ2-1	-	CASSPTSGGRNEQFF	TGTGCCAGCAGCCCAACTAGCGGGGGGCGCAATGAGCAGTTCTTC
-	TRBV2	TRBJ2-1	many	CASSRDLEQFF	TGTGCCAGCAGCCGGGACTTGGAGCAGTTCTTC
TRBD1	TRBV5-1	TRBJ1-3	-	CASSLRGDRAVGNTIYF	TGCGCCAGCAGCTTGAGGGGCGACAGGGCGGTTGGAAACACCATATATTTT
-	TRBV20-1	TRBJ2-7	many	CSAISGKYEQYF	TGCAGTGCTATTTCAGGGAAGTACGAGCAGTACTTC
TRBD1	TRBV7-2	TRBJ1-6	many	CASSLGGTAKLHF	TGTGCCAGCAGCTTAGGAGGGACAGCTAAGCTCCACTTT
TRBD1	TRBV11-2	TRBJ2-1	many	CASSLQGAANEQFF	TGTGCCAGCAGCTTACAGGGGGCAGCAAATGAGCAGTTCTTC
-	TRBV28	TRBJ2-1	-	CASSFWDGGEQFF	TGTGCCAGCAGTTTCTGGGACGGGGGCGAGCAGTTCTTC
TRBD1	TRBV6-1	TRBJ1-5	-	CASTRQGAAGNQPQHF	TGTGCCAGCACGAGACAGGGGGCCGCTGGCAATCAGCCCCAGCATTTT
TRBD1	TRBV20-1	TRBJ2-3	many	CSARQGWGTDTQYF	TGCAGTGCGCGACAGGGTTGGGGCACAGATACGCAGTATTTT
-	TRBV14	TRBJ2-1	many	CASSQATNNEQFF	TGTGCCAGCAGCCAAGCAACCAACAATGAGCAGTTCTTC
-	TRBV13	TRBJ2-2	-	CASSLVGEKADTGELVF	TGTGCCAGCAGCTTAGTTGGAGAGAAGGCGGACACCGGGGAGCTGGTTTTT
TRBD2	TRBV7-6	TRBJ2-7	many	CASSLLPGTSGSSYEQYF	TGTGCCAGCAGCTTACTCCCCGGGACTAGCGGGAGCTCCTACGAGCAGTACTTC
TRBD2	TRBV7-3	TRBJ2-1	many	CASSPGTSGSGEQFF	TGTGCCAGCAGCCCCGGGACTAGCGGGAGTGGTGAGCAGTTCTTC
-	TRBV5-1	TRBJ2-3	many	CASSLAGVFTDTQYF	TGCGCCAGCAGCTTGGCCGGTGTTTTCACAGATACGCAGTATTTT
-	TRBV5-5	TRBJ2-1	many	CASSLNLGGQFF	TGTGCCAGCAGCTTGAACTTAGGCGGGCAGTTCTTC
-	TRBV11-2	TRBJ1-2	-	CASSRGHLAFNYGYTF	TGTGCCAGCAGCCGAGGACACTTAGCCTTCAACTATGGCTACACCTTC
-	TRBV20-1	TRBJ2-7	many	CSARGGGRGYEQYF	TGCAGTGCTAGAGGTGGGGGGAGAGGCTACGAGCAGTACTTC
-	TRBV11-2	TRBJ1-1	many	CASTRGTNTEAFF	TGTGCCAGTACAAGGGGTACAAACACTGAAGCTTTCTTT
TRBD1	TRBV5-6	TRBJ2-7	-	CASSSRQGSYEQYF	TGTGCCAGCAGCTCTCGACAGGGATCCTACGAGCAGTACTTC